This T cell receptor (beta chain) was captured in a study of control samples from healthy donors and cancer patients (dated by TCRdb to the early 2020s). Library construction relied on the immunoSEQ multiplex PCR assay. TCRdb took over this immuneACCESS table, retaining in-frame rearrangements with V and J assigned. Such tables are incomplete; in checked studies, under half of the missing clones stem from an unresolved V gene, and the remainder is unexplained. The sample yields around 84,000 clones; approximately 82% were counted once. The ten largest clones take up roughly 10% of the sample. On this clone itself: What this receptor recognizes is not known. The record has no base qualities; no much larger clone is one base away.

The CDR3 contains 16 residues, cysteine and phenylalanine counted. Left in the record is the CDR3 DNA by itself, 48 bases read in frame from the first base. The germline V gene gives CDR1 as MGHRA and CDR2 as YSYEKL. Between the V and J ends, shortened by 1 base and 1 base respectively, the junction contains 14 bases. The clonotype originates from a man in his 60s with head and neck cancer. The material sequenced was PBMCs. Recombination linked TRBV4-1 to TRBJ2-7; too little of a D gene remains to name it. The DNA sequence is TGCGCCAGCAGCCAAGTGGTTGGTGGCCGGTCCTACGAGCAGTACTTC. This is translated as CASSQVVGGRSYEQYF.